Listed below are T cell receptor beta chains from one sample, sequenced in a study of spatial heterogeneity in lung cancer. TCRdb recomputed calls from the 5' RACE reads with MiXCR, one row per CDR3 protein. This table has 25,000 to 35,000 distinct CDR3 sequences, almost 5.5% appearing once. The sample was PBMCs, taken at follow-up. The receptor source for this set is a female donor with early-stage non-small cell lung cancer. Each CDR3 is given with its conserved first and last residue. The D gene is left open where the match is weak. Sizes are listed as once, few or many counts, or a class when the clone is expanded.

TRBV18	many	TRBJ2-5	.	TGTGCCAGCTCACCAAGGGAGCACCGGGGGACCCAGTACTTC	CASSPREHRGTQYF
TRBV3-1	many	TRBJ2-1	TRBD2	TGTGCCAGCAGCCAAGATCGGGGGGGAGACTACAATGAGCAGTTCTTC	CASSQDRGGDYNEQFF
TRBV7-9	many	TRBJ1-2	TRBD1	TGTGCCAGCAGCGGAGGGACAGAGAATTATGGCTACACCTTC	CASSGGTENYGYTF
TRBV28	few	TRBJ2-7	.	TGTGCCAGCAGCGGGGGCCCCGAGCAGTACTTC	CASSGGPEQYF
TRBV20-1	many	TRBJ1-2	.	TGCAGTGCTCCAAGACTGGGGGCGGGCTATGGCTACACCTTC	CSAPRLGAGYGYTF
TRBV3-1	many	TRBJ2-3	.	TGTGCCAGCACCCGTCCAGGGGGGACCCCTCGCACAGATACGCAGTATTTT	CASTRPGGTPRTDTQYF
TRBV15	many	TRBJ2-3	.	TGTGCCACCAGCAGAGAGGGGGAATCCACAGATACGCAGTATTTT	CATSREGESTDTQYF
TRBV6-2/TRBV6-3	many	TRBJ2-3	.	TGTGCCAGCAGTTACAGGGGCACAGATACGCAGTATTTT	CASSYRGTDTQYF
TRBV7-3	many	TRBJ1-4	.	TGTGCCAGCAGCTTCTTCCCCGAGGCTAATGAAAAACTGTTTTTT	CASSFFPEANEKLFF
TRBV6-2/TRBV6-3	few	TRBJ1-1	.	TGTGCCAGCATCGACAGATTGAACACTGAAGCTTTCTTT	CASIDRLNTEAFF
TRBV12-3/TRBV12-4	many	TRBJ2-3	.	TGTGCCACCGGGGGTTCCACAGATACGCAGTATTTT	CATGGSTDTQYF
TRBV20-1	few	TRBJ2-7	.	TGCAGTGCGATGAGTGGGAGCGAATACTCCTACGAGCAGTACTTC	CSAMSGSEYSYEQYF
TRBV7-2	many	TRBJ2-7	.	TGTGCCAGCAGCTTAGGGACCCCGGGGTCGGGAGAATACTTC	CASSLGTPGSGEYF